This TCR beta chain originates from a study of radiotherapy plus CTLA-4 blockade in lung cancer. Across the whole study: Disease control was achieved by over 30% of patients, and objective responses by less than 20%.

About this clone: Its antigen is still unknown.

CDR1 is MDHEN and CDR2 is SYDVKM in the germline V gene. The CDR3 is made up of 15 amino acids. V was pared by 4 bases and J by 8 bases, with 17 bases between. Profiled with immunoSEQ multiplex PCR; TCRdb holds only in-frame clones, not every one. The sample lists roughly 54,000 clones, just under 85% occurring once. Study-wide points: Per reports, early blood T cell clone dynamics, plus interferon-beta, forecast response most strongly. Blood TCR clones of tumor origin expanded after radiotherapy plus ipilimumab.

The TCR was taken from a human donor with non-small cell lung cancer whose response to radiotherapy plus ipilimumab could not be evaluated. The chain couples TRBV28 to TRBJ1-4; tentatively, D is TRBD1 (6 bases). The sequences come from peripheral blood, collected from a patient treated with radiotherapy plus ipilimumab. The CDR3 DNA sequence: TGTGCCAGCAGTTCCGCAGGGGAGGGTGAAGAAAAACTGTTTTTT. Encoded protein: CASSSAGEGEEKLFF.